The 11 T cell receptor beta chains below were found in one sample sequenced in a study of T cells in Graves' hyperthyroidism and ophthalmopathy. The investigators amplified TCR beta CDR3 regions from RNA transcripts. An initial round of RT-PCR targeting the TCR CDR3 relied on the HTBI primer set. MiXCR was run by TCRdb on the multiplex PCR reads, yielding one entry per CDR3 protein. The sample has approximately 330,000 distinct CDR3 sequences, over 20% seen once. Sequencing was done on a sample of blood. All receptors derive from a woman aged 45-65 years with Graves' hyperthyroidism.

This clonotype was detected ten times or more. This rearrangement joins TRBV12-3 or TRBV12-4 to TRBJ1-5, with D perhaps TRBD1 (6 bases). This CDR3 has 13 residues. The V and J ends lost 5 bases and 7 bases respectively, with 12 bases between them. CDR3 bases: TGTGCCAGCAGTATGGACAGAGTCCAGCCCCAGCATTTT. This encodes CASSMDRVQPQHF.

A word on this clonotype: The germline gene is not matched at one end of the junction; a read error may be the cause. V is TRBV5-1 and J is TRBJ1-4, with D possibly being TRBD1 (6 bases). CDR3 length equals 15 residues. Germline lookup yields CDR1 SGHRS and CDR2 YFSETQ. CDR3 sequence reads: CASSLAGVTNEKLFF. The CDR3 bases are TGTGCCAGCAGCTTGGCAGGGGTAACTAATGAAAAACTGTTTTTT.

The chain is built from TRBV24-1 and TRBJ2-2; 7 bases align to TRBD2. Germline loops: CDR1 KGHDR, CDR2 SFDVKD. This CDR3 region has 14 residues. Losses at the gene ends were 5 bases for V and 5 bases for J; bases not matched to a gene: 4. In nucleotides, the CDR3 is TGTGCCACCAGTGCAGCGGGAACGACCGGGGAGCTGTTTTTT. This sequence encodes CATSAAGTTGELFF.

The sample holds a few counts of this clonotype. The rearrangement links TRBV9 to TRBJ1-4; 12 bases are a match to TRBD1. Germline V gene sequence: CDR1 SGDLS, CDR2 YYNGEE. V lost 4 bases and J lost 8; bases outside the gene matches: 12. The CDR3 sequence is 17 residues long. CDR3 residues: CASSPLGDRGPGEKLFF. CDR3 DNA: TGTGCCAGCAGCCCATTGGGGGACAGGGGGCCGGGCGAAAAACTGTTTTTT. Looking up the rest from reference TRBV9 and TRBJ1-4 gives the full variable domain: DSGVTQTPKHLITATGQRVTLRCSPRSGDLSVYWYQQSLDQGLQFLIQYYNGEERAKGNILERFSAQQFPDLHSELNLSSLELGDSALYFCASSPLGDRGPGEKLFFGSGTQLSVL.

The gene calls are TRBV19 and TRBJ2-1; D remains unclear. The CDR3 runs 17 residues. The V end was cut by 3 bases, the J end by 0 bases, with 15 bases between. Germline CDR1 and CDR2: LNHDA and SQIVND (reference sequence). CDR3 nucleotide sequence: TGTGCCAGTAGTATCTCCGACGGAACTCACTCCTACAATGAGCAGTTCTTC. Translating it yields CASSISDGTHSYNEQFF.

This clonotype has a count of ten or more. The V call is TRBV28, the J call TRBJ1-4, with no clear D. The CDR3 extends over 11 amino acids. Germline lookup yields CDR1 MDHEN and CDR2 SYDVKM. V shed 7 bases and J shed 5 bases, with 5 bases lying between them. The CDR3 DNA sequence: TGTGCCAGCACAAGCAATGAAAAACTGTTTTTT. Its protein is CASTSNEKLFF. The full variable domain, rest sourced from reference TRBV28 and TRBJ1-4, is DVKVTQSSRYLVKRTGEKVFLECVQDMDHENMFWYRQDPGLGLRLIYFSYDVKMKEKGDIPEGYSVSREKKERFSLILESASTNQTSMYLCASTSNEKLFFGSGTQLSVL.

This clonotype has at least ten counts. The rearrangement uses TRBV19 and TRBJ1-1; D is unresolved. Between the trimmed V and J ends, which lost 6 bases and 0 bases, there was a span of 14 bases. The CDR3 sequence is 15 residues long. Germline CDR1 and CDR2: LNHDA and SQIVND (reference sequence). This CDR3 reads CASRLIRAMNTEAFF. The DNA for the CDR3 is TGTGCCAGTAGACTGATCCGGGCTATGAACACTGAAGCTTTCTTT.

CDR3 sequence: CASSVGGRNYEQYF. CDR3 in DNA: TGTGCCAGCAGCGTAGGTGGCAGAAACTACGAGCAGTACTTC. This chain joins TRBV9 and TRBJ2-7; D not resolved. Germline assignment: CDR1 SGDLS and CDR2 YYNGEE. The CDR3 loop spans 14 amino acids. With 0 bases removed from V and 3 bases from J, the gap between germline ends came to 10 bases.

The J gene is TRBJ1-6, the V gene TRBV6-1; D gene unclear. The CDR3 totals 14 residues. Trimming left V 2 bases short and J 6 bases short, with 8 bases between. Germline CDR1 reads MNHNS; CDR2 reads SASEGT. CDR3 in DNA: TGTGCCAGCAGTGAATTGCTCCTTAATTCACCCCTCCACTTT. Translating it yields CASSELLLNSPLHF.

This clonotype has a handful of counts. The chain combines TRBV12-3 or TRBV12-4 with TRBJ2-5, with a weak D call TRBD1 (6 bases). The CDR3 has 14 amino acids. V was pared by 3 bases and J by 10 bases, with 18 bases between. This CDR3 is CASSFRRLQGNQYF. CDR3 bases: TGTGCCAGCAGTTTTCGCAGACTCCAGGGGAACCAGTACTTC.

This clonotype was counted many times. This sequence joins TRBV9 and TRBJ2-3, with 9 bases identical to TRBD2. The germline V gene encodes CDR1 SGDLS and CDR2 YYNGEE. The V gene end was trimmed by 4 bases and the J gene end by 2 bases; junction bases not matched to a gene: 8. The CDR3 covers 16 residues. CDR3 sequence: CASSPPGGRDTDTQYF. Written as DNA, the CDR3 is TGTGCCAGCAGCCCTCCCGGCGGGAGGGACACAGATACGCAGTATTTT.